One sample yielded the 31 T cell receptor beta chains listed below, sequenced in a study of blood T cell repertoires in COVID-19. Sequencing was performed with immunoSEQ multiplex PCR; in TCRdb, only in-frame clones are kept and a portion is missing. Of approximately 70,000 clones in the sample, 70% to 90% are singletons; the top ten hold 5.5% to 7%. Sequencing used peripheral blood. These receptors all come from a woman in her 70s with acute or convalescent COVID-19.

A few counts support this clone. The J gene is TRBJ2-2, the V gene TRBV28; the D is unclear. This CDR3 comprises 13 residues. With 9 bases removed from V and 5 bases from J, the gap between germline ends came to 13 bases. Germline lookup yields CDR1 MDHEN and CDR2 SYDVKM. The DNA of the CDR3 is TGTGCCAGTTCAGTTTTTCGTACCGGGGAGCTGTTTTTT. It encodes CASSVFRTGELFF.

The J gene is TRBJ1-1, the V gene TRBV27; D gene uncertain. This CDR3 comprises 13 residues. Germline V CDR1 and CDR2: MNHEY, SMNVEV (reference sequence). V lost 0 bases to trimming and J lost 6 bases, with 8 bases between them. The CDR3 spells CASSLSARSEAFF. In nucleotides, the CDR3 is TGTGCCAGCAGTTTATCTGCTAGGTCTGAAGCTTTCTTT.

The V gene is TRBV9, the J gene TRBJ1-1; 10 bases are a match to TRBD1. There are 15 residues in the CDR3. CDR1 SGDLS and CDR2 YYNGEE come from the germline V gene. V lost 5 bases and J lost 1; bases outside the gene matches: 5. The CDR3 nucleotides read TGTGCCAGCAGGCCGGGACAGGGGAGGAACACTGAAGCTTTCTTT. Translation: CASRPGQGRNTEAFF.

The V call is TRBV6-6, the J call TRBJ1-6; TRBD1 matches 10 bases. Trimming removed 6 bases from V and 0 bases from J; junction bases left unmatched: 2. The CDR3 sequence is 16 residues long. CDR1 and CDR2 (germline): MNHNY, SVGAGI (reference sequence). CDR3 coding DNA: TGTGCCAGCAGCAGACAGGGGGCCTCCTATAATTCACCCCTCCACTTT. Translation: CASSRQGASYNSPLHF.

The CDR3 spells CASSLDPGYEQYF. The CDR3 DNA reads as TGTGCCAGCAGCTTAGATCCAGGCTACGAGCAGTACTTC. This chain uses TRBV7-9 with TRBJ2-7; no reliable D call. Germline V gives CDR1 SEHNR, CDR2 FQNEAQ (reference sequence). Trimming removed 1 base at V and 3 bases at J, with 7 bases between. CDR3 length: 13 amino acids.

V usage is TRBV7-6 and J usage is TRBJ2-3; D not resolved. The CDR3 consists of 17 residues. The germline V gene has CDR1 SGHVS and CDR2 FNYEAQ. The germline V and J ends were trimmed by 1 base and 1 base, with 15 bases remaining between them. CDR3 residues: CASSLVDISTRTDTQYF. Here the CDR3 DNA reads TGTGCCAGCAGCTTAGTCGACATAAGTACCCGCACAGATACGCAGTATTTT.

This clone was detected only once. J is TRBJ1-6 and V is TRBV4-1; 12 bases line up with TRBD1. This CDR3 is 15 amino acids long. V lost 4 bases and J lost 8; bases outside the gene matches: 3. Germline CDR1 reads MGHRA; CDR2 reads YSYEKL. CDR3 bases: TGCGCCAGCAGCCCCGGGACAGGGGGCGATTCACCCCTCCACTTT. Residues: CASSPGTGGDSPLHF.

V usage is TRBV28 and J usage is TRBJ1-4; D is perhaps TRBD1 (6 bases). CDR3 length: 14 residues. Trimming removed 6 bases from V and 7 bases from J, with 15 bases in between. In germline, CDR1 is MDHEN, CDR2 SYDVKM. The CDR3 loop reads CASRAGAVGEKLFF. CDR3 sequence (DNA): TGTGCCAGCAGGGCAGGGGCGGTAGGTGAAAAACTGTTTTTT.

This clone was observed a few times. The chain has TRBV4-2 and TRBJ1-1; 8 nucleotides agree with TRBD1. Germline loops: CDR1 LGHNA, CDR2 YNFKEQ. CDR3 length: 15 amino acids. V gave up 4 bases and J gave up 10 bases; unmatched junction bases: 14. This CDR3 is CASSLSWSDREIAFF. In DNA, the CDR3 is TGTGCCAGCAGCCTTAGTTGGTCGGACAGGGAAATAGCTTTCTTT.

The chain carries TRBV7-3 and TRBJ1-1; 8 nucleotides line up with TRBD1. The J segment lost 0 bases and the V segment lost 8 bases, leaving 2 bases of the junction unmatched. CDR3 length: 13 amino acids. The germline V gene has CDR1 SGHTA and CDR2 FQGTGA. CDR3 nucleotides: TGTGCCAGCGGGACAGGTATGAACACTGAAGCTTTCTTT. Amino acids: CASGTGMNTEAFF.

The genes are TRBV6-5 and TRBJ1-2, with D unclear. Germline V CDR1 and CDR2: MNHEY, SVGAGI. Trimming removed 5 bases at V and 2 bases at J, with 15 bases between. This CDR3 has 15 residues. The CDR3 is CASSQSITENYGYTF. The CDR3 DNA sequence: TGTGCCAGCAGTCAATCCATTACAGAAAACTATGGCTACACCTTC.

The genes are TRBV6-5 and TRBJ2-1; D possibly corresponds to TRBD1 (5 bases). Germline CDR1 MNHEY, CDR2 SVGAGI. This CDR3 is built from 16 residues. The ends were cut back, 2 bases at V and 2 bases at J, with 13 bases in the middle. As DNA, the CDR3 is TGTGCCAGCAGTTACCGGACAACCGGAACCTACAATGAGCAGTTCTTC. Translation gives CASSYRTTGTYNEQFF.

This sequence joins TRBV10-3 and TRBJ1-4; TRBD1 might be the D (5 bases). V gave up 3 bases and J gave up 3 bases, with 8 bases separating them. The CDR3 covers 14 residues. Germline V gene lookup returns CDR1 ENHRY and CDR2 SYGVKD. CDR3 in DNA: TGTGCCATCAGTGAAGAACAGGCTAATGAAAAACTGTTTTTT. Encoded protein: CAISEEQANEKLFF.

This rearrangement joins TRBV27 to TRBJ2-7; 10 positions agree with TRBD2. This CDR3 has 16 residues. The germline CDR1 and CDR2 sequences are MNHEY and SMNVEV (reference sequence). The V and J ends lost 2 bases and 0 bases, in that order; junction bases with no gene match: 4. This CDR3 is CASSLLAGESSYEQYF. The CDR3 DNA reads TGTGCCAGCAGTTTACTAGCGGGAGAAAGCTCCTACGAGCAGTACTTC.

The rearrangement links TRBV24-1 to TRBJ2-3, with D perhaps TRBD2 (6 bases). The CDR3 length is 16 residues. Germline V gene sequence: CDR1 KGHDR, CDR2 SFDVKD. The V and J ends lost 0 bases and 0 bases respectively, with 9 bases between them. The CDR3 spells CATSDLRGVSTDTQYF. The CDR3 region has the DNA TGTGCCACCAGTGATTTGCGCGGGGTGAGCACAGATACGCAGTATTTT.

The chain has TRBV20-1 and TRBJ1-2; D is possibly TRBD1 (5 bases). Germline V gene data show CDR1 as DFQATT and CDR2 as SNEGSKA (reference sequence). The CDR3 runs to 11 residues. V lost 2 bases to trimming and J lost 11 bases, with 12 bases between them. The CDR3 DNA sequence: TGCAGTGCTAGACCCCAGGGTTATTACACCTTC. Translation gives CSARPQGYYTF.

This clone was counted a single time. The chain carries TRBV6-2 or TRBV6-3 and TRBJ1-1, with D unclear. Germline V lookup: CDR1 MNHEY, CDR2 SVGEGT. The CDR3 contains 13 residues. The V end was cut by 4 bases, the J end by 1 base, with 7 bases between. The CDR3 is CASSSRGNTEAFF. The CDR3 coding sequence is TGTGCCAGCAGTTCGAGAGGGAACACTGAAGCTTTCTTT.

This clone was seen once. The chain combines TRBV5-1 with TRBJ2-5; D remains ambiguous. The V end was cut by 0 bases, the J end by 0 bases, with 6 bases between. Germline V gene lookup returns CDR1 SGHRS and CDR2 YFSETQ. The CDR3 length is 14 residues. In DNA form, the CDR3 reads TGCGCCAGCAGCTTGGGACTGTACCAAGAGACCCAGTACTTC. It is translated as CASSLGLYQETQYF.

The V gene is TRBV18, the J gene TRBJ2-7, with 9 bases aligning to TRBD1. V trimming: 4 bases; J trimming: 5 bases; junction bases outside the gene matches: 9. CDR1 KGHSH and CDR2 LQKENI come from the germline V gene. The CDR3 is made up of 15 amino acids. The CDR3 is CASSLEGTGGHEQYF. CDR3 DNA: TGTGCCAGCTCACTCGAAGGTACAGGGGGCCACGAGCAGTACTTC.

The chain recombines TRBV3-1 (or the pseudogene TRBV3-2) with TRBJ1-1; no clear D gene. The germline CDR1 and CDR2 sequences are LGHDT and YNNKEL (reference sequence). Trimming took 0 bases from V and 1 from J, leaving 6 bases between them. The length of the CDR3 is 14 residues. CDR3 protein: CASSQELRNTEAFF. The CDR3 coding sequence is TGTGCCAGCAGCCAAGAGCTTAGGAACACTGAAGCTTTCTTT.

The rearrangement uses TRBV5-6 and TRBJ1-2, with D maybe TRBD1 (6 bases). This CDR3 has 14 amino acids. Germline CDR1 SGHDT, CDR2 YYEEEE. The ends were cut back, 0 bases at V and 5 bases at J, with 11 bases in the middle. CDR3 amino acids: CASSLGSDRYGYTF. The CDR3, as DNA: TGTGCCAGCAGCTTGGGATCGGACAGATATGGCTACACCTTC.

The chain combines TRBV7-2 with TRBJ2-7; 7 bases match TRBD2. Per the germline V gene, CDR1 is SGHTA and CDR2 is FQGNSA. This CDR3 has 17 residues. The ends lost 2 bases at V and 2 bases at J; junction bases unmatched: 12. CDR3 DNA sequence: TGTGCCAGCAGCTTAAAGGAGGGGCTAGCGGATACCTACGAGCAGTACTTC. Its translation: CASSLKEGLADTYEQYF.

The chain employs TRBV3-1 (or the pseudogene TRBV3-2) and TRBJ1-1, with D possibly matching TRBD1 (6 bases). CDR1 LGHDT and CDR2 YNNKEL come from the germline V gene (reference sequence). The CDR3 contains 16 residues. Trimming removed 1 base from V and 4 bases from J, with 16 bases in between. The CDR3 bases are TGTGCCAGCAGCCAAGTGGGGTTAAGCAGGGGCACTGAAGCTTTCTTT. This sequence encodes CASSQVGLSRGTEAFF.

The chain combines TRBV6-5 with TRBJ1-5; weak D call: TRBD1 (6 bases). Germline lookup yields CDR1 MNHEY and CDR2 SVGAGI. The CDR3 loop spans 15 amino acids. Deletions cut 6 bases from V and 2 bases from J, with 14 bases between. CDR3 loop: CASRQGEGRNQPQHF. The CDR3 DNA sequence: TGTGCCAGCAGACAGGGCGAGGGGCGCAATCAGCCCCAGCATTTT.

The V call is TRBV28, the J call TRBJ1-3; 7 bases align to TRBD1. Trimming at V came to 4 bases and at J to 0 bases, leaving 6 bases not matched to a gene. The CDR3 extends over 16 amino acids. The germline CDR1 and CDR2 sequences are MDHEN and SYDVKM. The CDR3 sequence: CASSSRQGSSGNTIYF. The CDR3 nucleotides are TGTGCCAGCAGTTCTCGACAGGGTAGCTCTGGAAACACCATATATTTT.

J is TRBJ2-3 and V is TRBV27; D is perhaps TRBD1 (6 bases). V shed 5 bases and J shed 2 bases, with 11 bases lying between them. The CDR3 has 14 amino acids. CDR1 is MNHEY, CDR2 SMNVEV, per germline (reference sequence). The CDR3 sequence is CASSLRGTTDTQYF. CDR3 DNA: TGTGCCAGCAGTCTGAGGGGGACCACAGATACGCAGTATTTT.

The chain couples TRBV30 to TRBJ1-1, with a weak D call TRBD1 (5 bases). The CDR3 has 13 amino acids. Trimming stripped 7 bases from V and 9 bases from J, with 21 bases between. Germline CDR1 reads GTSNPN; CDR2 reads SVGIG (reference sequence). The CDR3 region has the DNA TGTGCCTCCCTTCGAGGAGGGGCGGGGCAAGCTTTCTTT. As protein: CASLRGGAGQAFF.

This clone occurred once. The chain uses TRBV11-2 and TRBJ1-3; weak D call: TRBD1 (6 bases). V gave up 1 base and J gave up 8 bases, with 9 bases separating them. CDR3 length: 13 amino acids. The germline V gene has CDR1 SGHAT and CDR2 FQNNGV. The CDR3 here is CASSLAQGYTIYF. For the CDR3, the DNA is TGTGCCAGCAGCTTAGCCCAGGGGTACACCATATATTTT.

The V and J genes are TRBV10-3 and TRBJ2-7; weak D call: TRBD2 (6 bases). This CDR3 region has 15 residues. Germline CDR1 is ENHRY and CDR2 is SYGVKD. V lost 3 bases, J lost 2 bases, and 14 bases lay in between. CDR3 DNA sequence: TGTGCCATCAGTGAACCGGGACTTAACCCCTACGAGCAGTACTTC. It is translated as CAISEPGLNPYEQYF.

CDR3 amino acids: CASTDPGTGEHEQFF. CDR3 bases: TGTGCCAGCACCGATCCCGGGACAGGGGAACATGAGCAGTTCTTC. V gene TRBV25-1 combines with J gene TRBJ2-1, with 10 positions matching TRBD1. J gave up 8 bases and V 7 bases, and 11 bases lay outside the gene matches. There are 15 residues in the CDR3. Germline CDR1 and CDR2: MGHDK and SYGVNS.

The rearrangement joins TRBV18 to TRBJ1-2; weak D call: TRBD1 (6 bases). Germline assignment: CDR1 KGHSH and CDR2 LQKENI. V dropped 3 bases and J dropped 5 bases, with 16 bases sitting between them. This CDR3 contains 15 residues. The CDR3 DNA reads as TGTGCCAGCTCACCGAGCTTAGAGGGGGAGTATGGCTACACCTTC. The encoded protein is CASSPSLEGEYGYTF.